Following are 28 T cell receptor beta chains from one sample sequenced in a study of blood T cell repertoires in COVID-19. The data were produced by immunoSEQ multiplex PCR, yet TCRdb's version contains in-frame clones alone and is incomplete. Here the sample spans 95,000 to 150,000 clones, over 80% being singletons. The sample consisted of PBMCs or T cells enriched from blood (not recorded which). These receptors were taken from a young woman who had recovered from COVID-19.

V usage is TRBV7-9 and J usage is TRBJ2-7, with 8 bases that match TRBD2. Trimming at V came to 5 bases and at J to 4 bases, leaving 16 bases not matched to a gene. Germline V gene sequence: CDR1 SEHNR, CDR2 FQNEAQ (reference sequence). The CDR3 loop spans 17 amino acids. The CDR3: CASSGDLRDGRAYEQYF. The DNA of the CDR3 is TGTGCCAGCAGCGGGGACCTCAGGGACGGGAGGGCTTACGAGCAGTACTTC.

This clone was seen a single time. The chain carries TRBV6-5 and TRBJ2-3; 7 nucleotides agree with TRBD1. J gave up 0 bases and V 6 bases, and 6 bases lay outside the gene matches. Germline V gene data show CDR1 as MNHEY and CDR2 as SVGAGI. The CDR3 extends over 15 amino acids. In DNA, the CDR3 is TGTGCCAGCAGCCCCCTACAGGGGAGCACAGATACGCAGTATTTT. It encodes CASSPLQGSTDTQYF.

V gene TRBV7-8 combines with J gene TRBJ1-1; D might be TRBD1 (6 bases). Trimming cost V 5 bases and J 7 bases, with 11 bases left between them. This CDR3 region has 12 residues. Germline V gene data show CDR1 as SGHVS and CDR2 as FQNEAQ. CDR3 DNA sequence: TGTGCCAGCAGCACCCAGGGGTATGAAGCTTTCTTT. Translated, it gives CASSTQGYEAFF.

The chain links TRBV29-1 to TRBJ2-2, with 13 nucleotides matching TRBD2. The V segment lost 5 bases and the J segment 4 bases; nucleotides outside the gene matches: 4. There are 15 residues in the CDR3. Germline CDR1 SQVTM, CDR2 ANQGSEA. The CDR3 is CSVLTSGRATGELFF. CDR3 nucleotides: TGCAGCGTTTTAACTAGCGGGAGGGCCACCGGGGAGCTGTTTTTT.

The chain couples TRBV27 to TRBJ1-5; 11 bases line up with TRBD1. J was trimmed by 3 bases and V by 6 bases; bases with no gene match: 4. The CDR3 is made up of 15 amino acids. Germline V CDR1 and CDR2: MNHEY, SMNVEV (reference sequence). The CDR3 region has the DNA TGTGCCAGCAGGCGGGACAGGGGGGTCAATCAGCCCCAGCATTTT. It specifies CASRRDRGVNQPQHF.

The chain has TRBV30 and TRBJ2-1; 7 bases match TRBD2. This CDR3 contains 16 residues. The germline gives CDR1 GTSNPN, CDR2 SVGIG (reference sequence). Trimming cost V 1 base and J 1 base; bases outside gene matches: 7. This chain's CDR3 is CAWSALRRESYNEQFF. Here the CDR3 DNA reads TGTGCCTGGAGTGCCCTCCGGCGGGAGTCCTACAATGAGCAGTTCTTC.

The chain carries TRBV7-9 and TRBJ2-7; 12 bases match TRBD2. With V trimmed by 9 bases and J by 3 bases, 3 bases remained unmatched. Germline V gene sequence: CDR1 SEHNR, CDR2 FQNEAQ (reference sequence). The CDR3 has 13 residues. The DNA of the CDR3 is TGTGCCAGTACGACTAGCGGGAGCTACGAGCAGTACTTC. This codes for CASTTSGSYEQYF.

This chain connects TRBV28 to TRBJ2-5, with a possible D match to TRBD1 (6 bases). There are 14 residues in the CDR3. Trimming cost V 0 bases and J 5 bases, with 10 bases left between them. Germline lookup yields CDR1 MDHEN and CDR2 SYDVKM. Here the CDR3 reads CASSLWGAGETQYF. DNA for the CDR3: TGTGCCAGCAGTTTATGGGGGGCAGGGGAGACCCAGTACTTC.

The V gene is TRBV4-1, the J gene TRBJ2-5, with 10 bases lining up with TRBD1. Germline V CDR1 and CDR2: MGHRA, YSYEKL. This CDR3 has 15 amino acids. The trim removed 4 bases at V and 5 bases at J, leaving 7 bases unmatched. CDR3 in DNA: TGCGCCAGCAGCCCCGGGACAGGGGATTTGGAGACCCAGTACTTC. It yields the protein CASSPGTGDLETQYF.

This chain uses TRBV7-9 with TRBJ2-1, with 8 bases aligning to TRBD2. From germline, CDR1 is SEHNR and CDR2 FQNEAQ (reference sequence). J lost 6 bases, V lost 1 base, and 2 bases had no gene match. This CDR3 has 14 amino acids. The CDR3 coding sequence is TGTGCCAGCAGCTTAGGACTAGCGATCAATGAGCAGTTCTTC. It codes for CASSLGLAINEQFF. Variable domain in full (rest from reference TRBV7-9 and TRBJ2-1): DTGVSQNPRHKITKRGQNVTFRCDPISEHNRLYWYRQTLGQGPEFLTYFQNEAQLEKSRLLSDRFSAERPKGSFSTLEIQRTEQGDSAMYLCASSLGLAINEQFFGPGTRLTVL.

This clone appeared once. The chain joins TRBV12-3 or TRBV12-4 to TRBJ1-1, with 10 bases identical to TRBD1. The CDR3 consists of 13 residues. The V gene end was trimmed by 1 base and the J gene end by 11 bases; junction bases not matched to a gene: 4. CDR3 amino acids: CASSLEGTGVAFF. In DNA, the CDR3 is TGTGCCAGCAGTTTAGAAGGGACAGGGGTGGCTTTCTTT.

The gene calls are TRBV9 and TRBJ2-2; D gene ambiguous. CDR1 is SGDLS and CDR2 is YYNGEE in the germline V gene. V was cut by 4 bases and J by 3 bases, with 7 bases left in between. The CDR3 sequence is 13 residues long. CDR3 loop: CASSRVDTGELFF. The CDR3 DNA sequence: TGTGCCAGCAGCCGTGTAGACACCGGGGAGCTGTTTTTT.

The J gene is TRBJ2-1, the V gene TRBV14; 7 bases are a match to TRBD2. Germline V gene lookup returns CDR1 SGHDN and CDR2 FVKESK. The V gene end was trimmed by 1 base and the J gene end by 5 bases; junction bases not matched to a gene: 5. This CDR3 comprises 15 residues. The CDR3 loop is CASSQGTRGNNEQFF. In DNA form, the CDR3 reads TGTGCCAGCAGCCAAGGGACTAGGGGAAACAATGAGCAGTTCTTC. Full variable domain (missing parts from reference TRBV14 and TRBJ2-1): EAGVTQFPSHSVIEKGQTVTLRCDPISGHDNLYWYRRVMGKEIKFLLHFVKESKQDESGMPNNRFLAERTGGTYSTLKVQPAELEDSGVYFCASSQGTRGNNEQFFGPGTRLTVL.

The CDR3 here is CASRLRTGGNTEAFF. CDR3 sequence (DNA): TGTGCCAGCAGACTTCGTACAGGGGGCAACACTGAAGCTTTCTTT. The rearrangement joins TRBV6-5 to TRBJ1-1; 9 nucleotides line up with TRBD1. Germline V gene lookup returns CDR1 MNHEY and CDR2 SVGAGI. This CDR3 region has 15 residues. Trimming cost V 6 bases and J 2 bases; bases outside gene matches: 7.

The rearrangement uses TRBV27 and TRBJ2-7, with a weak D call TRBD1 (5 bases). From germline, CDR1 is MNHEY and CDR2 SMNVEV (reference sequence). V was pared by 3 bases and J by 3 bases, with 12 bases between. The CDR3 has 14 amino acids. The CDR3 region is CASSFQGLSYEQYF. DNA for the CDR3: TGTGCCAGCAGTTTTCAGGGTTTAAGCTACGAGCAGTACTTC.

Only one count was recorded for this clone. V gene TRBV6-1 combines with J gene TRBJ2-7, with a possible D match to TRBD2 (6 bases). Germline loops: CDR1 MNHNS, CDR2 SASEGT. With 4 bases removed from V and 0 bases from J, the gap between germline ends came to 10 bases. This CDR3 spans 14 amino acids. The CDR3 nucleotides are TGTGCCAGCAGTGTAGCCGGGAGCTCCTACGAGCAGTACTTC. Its protein is CASSVAGSSYEQYF.

The rearrangement links TRBV9 to TRBJ2-7; 8 bases align to TRBD2. CDR1 and CDR2 (germline): SGDLS, YYNGEE. Trimming at V came to 0 bases and at J to 5 bases, leaving 7 bases not matched to a gene. The CDR3 covers 15 residues. The CDR3 DNA follows: TGTGCCAGCAGCGTAGGTAAAAGCGGGAGCCACGAGCAGTACTTC. Protein sequence: CASSVGKSGSHEQYF.

This rearrangement joins TRBV24-1 to TRBJ2-2; 7 nucleotides align to TRBD1. Germline V CDR1 and CDR2: KGHDR, SFDVKD. V trimming: 3 bases; J trimming: 9 bases; junction bases outside the gene matches: 9. CDR3 length: 15 residues. The CDR3 is CATSDPRGTPRELFF. Written as DNA, the CDR3 is TGTGCCACCAGTGATCCCAGGGGGACACCTCGGGAGCTGTTTTTT.

The chain uses TRBV6-1 and TRBJ2-2; maybe TRBD1 (7 bases). CDR3 size: 16 residues. Germline CDR1 MNHNS, CDR2 SASEGT. The V and J ends lost 1 base and 4 bases respectively, with 13 bases between them. The CDR3 spells CASSEGVEGATGELFF. CDR3 sequence (DNA): TGTGCCAGCAGTGAAGGGGTGGAGGGGGCCACCGGGGAGCTGTTTTTT.

This chain uses TRBV30 with TRBJ2-1; 8 bases are a match to TRBD2. CDR1 GTSNPN and CDR2 SVGIG come from the germline V gene (reference sequence). The CDR3 covers 15 residues. The V gene end was trimmed by 0 bases and the J gene end by 11 bases; junction bases not matched to a gene: 12. The CDR3, as DNA: TGTGCCTGGAGTGTTGGGGAGGGGACTAGGGGTAAGCAGTTCTTC. Protein sequence: CAWSVGEGTRGKQFF.

V usage is TRBV20-1 and J usage is TRBJ1-1; weak D call: TRBD1 (6 bases). Germline values: CDR1 DFQATT, CDR2 SNEGSKA (reference sequence). V gave up 3 bases and J gave up 5 bases, with 13 bases separating them. CDR3 length: 13 residues. DNA for the CDR3: TGCAGTGCTAGTTTGCAGGGGAAAACTGAAGCTTTCTTT. This codes for CSASLQGKTEAFF.

The gene calls are TRBV3-1 (or the pseudogene TRBV3-2) and TRBJ1-2, with 7 bases fitting TRBD1. CDR3 length: 14 amino acids. Per the germline V gene, CDR1 is LGHDT and CDR2 is YNNKEL (reference sequence). V was clipped by 0 bases and J by 14 bases; unmatched bases: 12. This chain's CDR3 is CASSQEGLTGHNTF. The CDR3 DNA reads as TGTGCCAGCAGCCAAGAGGGACTGACAGGGCATAATACCTTC.

The CDR3 sequence is CASSQGAQRGYTF. DNA of the CDR3: TGTGCCAGCAGCCAAGGGGCCCAGCGGGGCTACACCTTC. The chain has TRBV3-1 (or the pseudogene TRBV3-2) and TRBJ1-2; D is undetermined. Germline V gene sequence: CDR1 LGHDT, CDR2 YNNKEL (reference sequence). CDR3 length: 13 amino acids. V shed 1 base and J shed 8 bases, with 11 bases lying between them.

The chain employs TRBV5-1 and TRBJ2-2; 7 bases are shared with TRBD1. J was trimmed by 13 bases and V by 3 bases; bases with no gene match: 18. The germline CDR1 and CDR2 sequences are SGHRS and YFSETQ. The CDR3 length is 16 residues. The chain's CDR3 is CASSSGTAETHRGLFF. For the CDR3, the DNA is TGCGCCAGCAGCTCAGGGACAGCGGAGACACACCGAGGGCTGTTTTTT. Combining the CDR3 with reference TRBV5-1 and TRBJ2-2 gives the whole variable domain KAGVTQTPRYLIKTRGQQVTLSCSPISGHRSVSWYQQTPGQGLQFLFEYFSETQRNKGNFPGRFSGRQFSNSRSEMNVSTLELGDSALYLCASSSGTAETHRGLFFGEGSRLTVL.

This clone was seen only once. This chain uses TRBV14 with TRBJ2-1, with 11 bases lining up with TRBD2. CDR3 length: 13 amino acids. Germline V gives CDR1 SGHDN, CDR2 FVKESK. V shed 1 base, J shed 16 bases, and the junction held 6 bases outside the gene matches. In nucleotides, the CDR3 is TGTGCCAGCAGCCAAGGGGCTAGCGGGAGGCGTTTCTTC. Translated, it gives CASSQGASGRRFF.

This chain uses TRBV4-1 with TRBJ2-1; 13 positions agree with TRBD2. There are 17 residues in the CDR3. Germline CDR1 MGHRA, CDR2 YSYEKL. The trim removed 4 bases at V and 4 bases at J, leaving 7 bases unmatched. CDR3 sequence reads: CASSLSRTSGSYNEQFF. CDR3 nucleotide sequence: TGCGCCAGCAGCCTTTCACGGACTAGCGGGAGTTACAATGAGCAGTTCTTC.

DNA of the CDR3: TGCGCCAGCAGCCAAGAACCTAGCGGGAGGGCTGGCACCGGGGAGCTGTTTTTT. It encodes CASSQEPSGRAGTGELFF. V is TRBV4-3 and J is TRBJ2-2, with 12 bases matching TRBD2. The CDR3 has 18 residues. With V trimmed by 0 bases and J by 4 bases, 6 bases remained unmatched. The germline gives CDR1 LGHNA, CDR2 YSLEER.

This clone came up a few times. The J gene is TRBJ2-7, the V gene TRBV20-1, with 9 bases aligning to TRBD2. The CDR3 has 17 residues. V was clipped by 3 bases and J by 0 bases; unmatched bases: 12. Germline V gene lookup returns CDR1 DFQATT and CDR2 SNEGSKA (reference sequence). CDR3 sequence reads: CSASGGGRALSSYEQYF. CDR3 nucleotide sequence: TGCAGTGCTAGTGGGGGCGGGAGGGCCCTAAGCTCCTACGAGCAGTACTTC.